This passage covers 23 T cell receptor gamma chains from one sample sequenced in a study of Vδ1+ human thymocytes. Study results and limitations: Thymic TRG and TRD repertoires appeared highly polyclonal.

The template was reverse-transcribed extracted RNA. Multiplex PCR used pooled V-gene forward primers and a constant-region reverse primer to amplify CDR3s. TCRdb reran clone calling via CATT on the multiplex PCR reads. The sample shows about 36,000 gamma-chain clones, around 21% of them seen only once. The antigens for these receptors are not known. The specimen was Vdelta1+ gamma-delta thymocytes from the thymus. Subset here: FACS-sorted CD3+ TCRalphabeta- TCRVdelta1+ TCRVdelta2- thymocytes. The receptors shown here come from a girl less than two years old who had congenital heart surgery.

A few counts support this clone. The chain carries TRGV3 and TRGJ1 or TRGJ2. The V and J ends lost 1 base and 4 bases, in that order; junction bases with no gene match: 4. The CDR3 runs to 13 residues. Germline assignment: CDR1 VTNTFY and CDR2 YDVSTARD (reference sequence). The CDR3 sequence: CATWDSDYYKKLF. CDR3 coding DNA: TGTGCCACCTGGGACAGTGACTATTATAAGAAACTCTTT.

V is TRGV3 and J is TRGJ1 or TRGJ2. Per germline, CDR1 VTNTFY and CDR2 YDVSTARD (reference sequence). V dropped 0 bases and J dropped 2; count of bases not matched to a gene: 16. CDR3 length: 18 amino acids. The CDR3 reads CATWDRPLPTGHYYKKLF. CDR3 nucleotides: TGTGCCACCTGGGACAGGCCTCTCCCAACGGGGCATTATTATAAGAAACTCTTT.

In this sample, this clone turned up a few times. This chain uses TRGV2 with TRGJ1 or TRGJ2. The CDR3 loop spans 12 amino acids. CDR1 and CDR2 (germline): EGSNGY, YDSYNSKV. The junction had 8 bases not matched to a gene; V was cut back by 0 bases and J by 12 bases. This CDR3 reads CATWDGLDGKLF. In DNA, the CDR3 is TGTGCCACCTGGGACGGGCTGGATGGGAAACTCTTT.

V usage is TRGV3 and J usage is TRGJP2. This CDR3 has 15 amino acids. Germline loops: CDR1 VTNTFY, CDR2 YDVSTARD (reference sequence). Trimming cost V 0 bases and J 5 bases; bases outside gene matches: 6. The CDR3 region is CATWDRTGSDWIKTF. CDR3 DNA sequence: TGTGCCACCTGGGACAGGACAGGGAGTGATTGGATCAAGACGTTT.

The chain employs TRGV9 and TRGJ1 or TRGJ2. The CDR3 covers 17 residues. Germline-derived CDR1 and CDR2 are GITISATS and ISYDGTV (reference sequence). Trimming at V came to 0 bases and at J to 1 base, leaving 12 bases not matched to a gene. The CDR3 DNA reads TGTGCCTTGTGGGAGGTGCGGGGCAAGTCAAATTATTATAAGAAACTCTTT. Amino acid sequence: CALWEVRGKSNYYKKLF.

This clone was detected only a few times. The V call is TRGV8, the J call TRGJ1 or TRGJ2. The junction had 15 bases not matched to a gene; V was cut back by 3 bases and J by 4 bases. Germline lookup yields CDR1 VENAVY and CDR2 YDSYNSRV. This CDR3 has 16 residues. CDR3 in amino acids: CATWDRGDGLYYKKLF. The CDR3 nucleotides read TGTGCCACCTGGGATCGTGGGGACGGGCTATATTATAAGAAACTCTTT.

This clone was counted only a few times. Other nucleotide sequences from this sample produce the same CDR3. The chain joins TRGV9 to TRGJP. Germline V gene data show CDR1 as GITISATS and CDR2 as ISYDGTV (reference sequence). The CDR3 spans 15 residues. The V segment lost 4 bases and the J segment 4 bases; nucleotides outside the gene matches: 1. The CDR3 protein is CALWDQELGKKIKVF. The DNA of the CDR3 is TGTGCCTTGTGGGACCAAGAGTTGGGCAAAAAAATCAAGGTATTT.

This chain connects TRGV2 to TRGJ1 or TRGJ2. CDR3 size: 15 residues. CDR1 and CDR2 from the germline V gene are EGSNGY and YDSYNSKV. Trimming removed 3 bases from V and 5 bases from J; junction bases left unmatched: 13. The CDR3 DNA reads TGTGCCACCTGGGACAGGCCCCGGGGGGATTATAAGAAACTCTTT. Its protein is CATWDRPRGDYKKLF.

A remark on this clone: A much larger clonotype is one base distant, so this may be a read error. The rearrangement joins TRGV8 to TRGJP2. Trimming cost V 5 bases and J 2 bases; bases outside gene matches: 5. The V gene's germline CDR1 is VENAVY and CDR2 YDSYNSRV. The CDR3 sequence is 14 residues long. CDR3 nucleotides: TGTGCCACCTGGGTCGGAAGTAGTGATTGGATCAAGACGTTT. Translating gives CATWVGSSDWIKTF.

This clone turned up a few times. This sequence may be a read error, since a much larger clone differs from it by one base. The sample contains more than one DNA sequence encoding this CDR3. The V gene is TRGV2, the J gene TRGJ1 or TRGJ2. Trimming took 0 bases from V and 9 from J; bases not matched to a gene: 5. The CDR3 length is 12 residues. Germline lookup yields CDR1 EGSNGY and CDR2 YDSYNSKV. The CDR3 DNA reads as TGTGCCACCTGGGACGGGCCGGTTAAGAAACTCTTT. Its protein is CATWDGPVKKLF.

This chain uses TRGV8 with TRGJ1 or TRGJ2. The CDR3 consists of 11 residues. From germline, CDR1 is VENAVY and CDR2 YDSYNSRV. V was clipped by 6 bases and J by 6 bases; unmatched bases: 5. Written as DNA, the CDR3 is TGTGCCACCTGGAGGGGTTATAAGAAACTCTTT. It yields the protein CATWRGYKKLF.

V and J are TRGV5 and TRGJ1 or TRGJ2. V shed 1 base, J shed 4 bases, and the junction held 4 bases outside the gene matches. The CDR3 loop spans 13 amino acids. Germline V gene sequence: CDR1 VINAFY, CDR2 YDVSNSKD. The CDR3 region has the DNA TGTGCCACCTGGGACAGAGGATATTATAAGAAACTCTTT. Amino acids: CATWDRGYYKKLF.

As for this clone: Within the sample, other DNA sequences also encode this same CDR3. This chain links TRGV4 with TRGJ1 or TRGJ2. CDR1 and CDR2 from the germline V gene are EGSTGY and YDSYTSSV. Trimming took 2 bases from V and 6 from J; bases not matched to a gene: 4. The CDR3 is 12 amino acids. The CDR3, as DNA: TGTGCCACCTGGGATGAACGTTATAAGAAACTCTTT. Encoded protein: CATWDERYKKLF.

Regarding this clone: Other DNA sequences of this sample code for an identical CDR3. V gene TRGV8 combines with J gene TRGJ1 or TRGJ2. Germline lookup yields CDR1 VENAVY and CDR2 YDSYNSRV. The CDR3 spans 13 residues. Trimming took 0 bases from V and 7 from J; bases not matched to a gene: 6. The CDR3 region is CATWDRRGYKKLF. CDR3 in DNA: TGTGCCACCTGGGATAGGCGGGGCTATAAGAAACTCTTT.

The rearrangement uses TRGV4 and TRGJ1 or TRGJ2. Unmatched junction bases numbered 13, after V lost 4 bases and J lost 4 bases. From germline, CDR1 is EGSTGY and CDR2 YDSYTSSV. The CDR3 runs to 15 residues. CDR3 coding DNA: TGTGCCACCTGGGACGGTAACTTTGGATATTATAAGAAACTCTTT. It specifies CATWDGNFGYYKKLF.

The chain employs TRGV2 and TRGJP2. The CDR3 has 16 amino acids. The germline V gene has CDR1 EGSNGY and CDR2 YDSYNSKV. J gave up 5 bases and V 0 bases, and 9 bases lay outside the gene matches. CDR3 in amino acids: CATWDGPQGSDWIKTF. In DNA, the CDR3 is TGTGCCACCTGGGACGGGCCTCAGGGGAGTGATTGGATCAAGACGTTT.

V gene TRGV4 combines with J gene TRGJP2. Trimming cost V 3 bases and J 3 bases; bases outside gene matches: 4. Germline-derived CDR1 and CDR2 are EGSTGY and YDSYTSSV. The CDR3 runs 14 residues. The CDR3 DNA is TGTGCCACCTGGGATTATGGTAGTGATTGGATCAAGACGTTT. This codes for CATWDYGSDWIKTF.

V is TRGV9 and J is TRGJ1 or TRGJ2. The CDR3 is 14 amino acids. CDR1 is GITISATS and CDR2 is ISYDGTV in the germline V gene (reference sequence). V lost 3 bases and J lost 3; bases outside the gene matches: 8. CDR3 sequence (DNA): TGTGCCTTGTGGGAGCCTTCTTTTTATTATAAGAAACTCTTT. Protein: CALWEPSFYYKKLF.

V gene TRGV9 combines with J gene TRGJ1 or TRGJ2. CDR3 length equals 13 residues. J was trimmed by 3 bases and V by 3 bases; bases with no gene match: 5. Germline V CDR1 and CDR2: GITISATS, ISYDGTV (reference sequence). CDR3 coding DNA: TGTGCCTTGTGGGAGCCTTTTTATTATAAGAAACTCTTT. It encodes CALWEPFYYKKLF.

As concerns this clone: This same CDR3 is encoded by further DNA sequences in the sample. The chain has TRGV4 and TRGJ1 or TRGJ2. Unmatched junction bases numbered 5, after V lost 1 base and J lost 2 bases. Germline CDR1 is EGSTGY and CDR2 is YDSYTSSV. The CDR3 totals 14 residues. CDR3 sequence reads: CATWDGTDYYKKLF. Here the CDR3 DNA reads TGTGCCACCTGGGATGGTACGGATTATTATAAGAAACTCTTT.

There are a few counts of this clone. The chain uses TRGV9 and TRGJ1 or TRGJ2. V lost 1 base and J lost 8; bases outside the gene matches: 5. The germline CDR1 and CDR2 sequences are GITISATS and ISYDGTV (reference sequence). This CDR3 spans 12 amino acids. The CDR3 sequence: CALWEVMDKKLF. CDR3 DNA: TGTGCCTTGTGGGAGGTAATGGATAAGAAACTCTTT.

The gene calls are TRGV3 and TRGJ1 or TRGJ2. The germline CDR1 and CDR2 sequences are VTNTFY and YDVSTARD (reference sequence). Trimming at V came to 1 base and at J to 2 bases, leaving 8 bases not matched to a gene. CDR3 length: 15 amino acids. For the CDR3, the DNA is TGTGCCACCTGGGACAGCGACCCTGATTATTATAAGAAACTCTTT. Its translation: CATWDSDPDYYKKLF.

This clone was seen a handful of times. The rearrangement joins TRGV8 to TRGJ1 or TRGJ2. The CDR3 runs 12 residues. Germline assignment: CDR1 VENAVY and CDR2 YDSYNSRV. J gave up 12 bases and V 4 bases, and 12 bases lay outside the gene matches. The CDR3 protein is CATWDRVNGKLF. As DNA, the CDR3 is TGTGCCACCTGGGACCGAGTGAATGGGAAACTCTTT.